The clone carrying this TCR beta chain turned up a few times. The antigen is undetermined. This sample's treatment: roughly nine-day PBMC culture with coronavirus spike peptide pools or control peptides (ViraFEST assay). Unexposed donor CD4+ T cells predated the COVID-19 pandemic, collected 2011-2018. Via ViraFEST, peptide pools expanded antigen-specific T cells before TCR sequencing. Scientists ran DNA taken from cultured CD4+ T cells through the Oncomine TCR Beta short-read assay for sequencing. The template was genomic DNA from cultured CD4+ T cells. TCRdb processed the PCR reads anew with MiXCR; each CDR3 protein has one entry. The sample has about 9,300 distinct CDR3 sequences, under 35% seen once. The V and J ends lost 2 bases and 7 bases respectively, with 18 bases between them. The CDR3 contains 15 residues. Germline V lookup: CDR1 MNHEY, CDR2 SVGAGI. These data originate in a study of vaccination and CD4 T cells after COVID-19. Study overall: Post-COVID specimens were obtained a median about 100 days after diagnosis (range 35 to 161). The authors gave control cultures a CEFX pool, an HIV-1 Nef pool, or no peptide.

The receptor comes from a human donor in good health. The V gene is TRBV6-5, the J gene TRBJ2-7, with D possibly being TRBD1 (5 bases). The material sequenced was CD4+ T cells from blood, cultured in vitro. The CDR3 DNA reads as TGTGCCAGCAGTTACGCTCTGGGGCAGCCTGTTGAGCAGTACTTC. It encodes CASSYALGQPVEQYF.